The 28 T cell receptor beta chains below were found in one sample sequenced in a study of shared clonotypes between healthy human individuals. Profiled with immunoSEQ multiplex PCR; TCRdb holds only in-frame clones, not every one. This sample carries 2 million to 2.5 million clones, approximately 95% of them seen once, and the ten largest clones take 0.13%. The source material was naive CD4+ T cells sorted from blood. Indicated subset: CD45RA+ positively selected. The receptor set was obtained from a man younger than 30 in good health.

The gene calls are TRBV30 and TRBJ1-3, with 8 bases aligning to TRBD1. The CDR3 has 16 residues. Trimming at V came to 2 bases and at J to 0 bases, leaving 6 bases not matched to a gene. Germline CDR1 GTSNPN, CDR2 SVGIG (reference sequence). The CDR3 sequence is CAWSSGQGFSGNTIYF. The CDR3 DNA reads TGTGCCTGGAGTTCCGGACAGGGATTCTCTGGAAACACCATATATTTT.

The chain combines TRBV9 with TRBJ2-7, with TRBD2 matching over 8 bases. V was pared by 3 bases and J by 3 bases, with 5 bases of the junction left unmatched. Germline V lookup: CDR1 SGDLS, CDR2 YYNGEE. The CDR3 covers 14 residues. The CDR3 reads CASSGSGAVYEQYF. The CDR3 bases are TGTGCCAGCAGCGGTAGCGGGGCTGTCTACGAGCAGTACTTC.

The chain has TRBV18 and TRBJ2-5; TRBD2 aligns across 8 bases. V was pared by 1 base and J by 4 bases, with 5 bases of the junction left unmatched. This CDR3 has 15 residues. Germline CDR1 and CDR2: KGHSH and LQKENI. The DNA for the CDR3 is TGTGCCAGCTCACCACTCTTAGCGGGGCGAGAGACCCAGTACTTC. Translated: CASSPLLAGRETQYF.

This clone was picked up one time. As DNA, the CDR3 is TGTGCCAGCAGCTCCTCCCGGAGAGATGCCGCGGGCGAGCAGTACTTC. Protein product: CASSSSRRDAAGEQYF. The J gene is TRBJ2-7, the V gene TRBV11-2; possibly TRBD2 for D (5 bases). CDR1 is SGHAT and CDR2 is FQNNGV in the germline V gene. The V end lost 4 bases, the J end lost 6 bases, and 22 bases lay between the germline ends. The CDR3 is 16 amino acids.

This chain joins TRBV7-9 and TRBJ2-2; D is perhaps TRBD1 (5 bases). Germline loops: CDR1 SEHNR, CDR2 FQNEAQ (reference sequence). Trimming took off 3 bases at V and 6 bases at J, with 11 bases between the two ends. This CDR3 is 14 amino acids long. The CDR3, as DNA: TGTGCCAGCAGCTTTGTGACAGAAGCCGGGGAGCTGTTTTTT. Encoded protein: CASSFVTEAGELFF.

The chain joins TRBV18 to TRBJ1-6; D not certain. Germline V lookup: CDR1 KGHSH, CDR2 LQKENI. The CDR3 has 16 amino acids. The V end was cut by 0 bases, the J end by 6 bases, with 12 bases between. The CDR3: CASSPPGSLLNSPLHF. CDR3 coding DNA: TGTGCCAGCTCACCACCAGGGTCCCTTCTTAATTCACCCCTCCACTTT.

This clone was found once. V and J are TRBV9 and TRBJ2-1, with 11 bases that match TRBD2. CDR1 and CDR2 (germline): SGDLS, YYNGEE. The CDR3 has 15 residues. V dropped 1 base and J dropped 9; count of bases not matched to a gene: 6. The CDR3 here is CASSVTSGSEVEQFF. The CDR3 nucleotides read TGTGCCAGCAGCGTAACTAGCGGGAGTGAGGTTGAGCAGTTCTTC. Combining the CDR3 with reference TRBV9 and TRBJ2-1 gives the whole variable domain DSGVTQTPKHLITATGQRVTLRCSPRSGDLSVYWYQQSLDQGLQFLIQYYNGEERAKGNILERFSAQQFPDLHSELNLSSLELGDSALYFCASSVTSGSEVEQFFGPGTRLTVL.

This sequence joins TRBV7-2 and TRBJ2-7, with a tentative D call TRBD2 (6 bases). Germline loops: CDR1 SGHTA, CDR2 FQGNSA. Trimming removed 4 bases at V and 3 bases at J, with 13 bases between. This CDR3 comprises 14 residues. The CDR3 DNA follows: TGTGCCAGCAGCTGGGAAGGAGGGGTCTACGAGCAGTACTTC. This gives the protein CASSWEGGVYEQYF.

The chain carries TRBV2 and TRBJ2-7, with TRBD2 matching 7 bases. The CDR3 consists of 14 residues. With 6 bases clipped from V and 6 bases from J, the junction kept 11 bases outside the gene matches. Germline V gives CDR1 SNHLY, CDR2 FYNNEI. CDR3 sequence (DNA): TGTGCCAGCAGCAGACTAGCAACTACCGGCGAGCAGTACTTC. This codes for CASSRLATTGEQYF. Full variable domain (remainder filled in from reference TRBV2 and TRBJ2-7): EPEVTQTPSHQVTQMGQEVILRCVPISNHLYFYWYRQILGQKVEFLVSFYNNEISEKSEIFDDQFSVERPDGSNFTLKIRSTKLEDSAMYFCASSRLATTGEQYFGPGTRLTVT.

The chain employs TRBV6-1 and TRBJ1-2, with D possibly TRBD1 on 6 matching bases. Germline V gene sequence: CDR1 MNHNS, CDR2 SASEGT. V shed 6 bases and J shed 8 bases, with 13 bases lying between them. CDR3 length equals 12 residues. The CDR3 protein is CASRTGQGGYTF. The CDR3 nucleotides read TGTGCCAGCAGAACAGGGCAGGGAGGCTACACCTTC.

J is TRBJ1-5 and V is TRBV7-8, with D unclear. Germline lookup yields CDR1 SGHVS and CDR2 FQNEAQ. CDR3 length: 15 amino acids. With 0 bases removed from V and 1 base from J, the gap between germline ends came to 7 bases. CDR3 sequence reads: CASSLAGLSNQPQHF. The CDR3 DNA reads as TGTGCCAGCAGCTTAGCAGGACTGAGCAATCAGCCCCAGCATTTT.

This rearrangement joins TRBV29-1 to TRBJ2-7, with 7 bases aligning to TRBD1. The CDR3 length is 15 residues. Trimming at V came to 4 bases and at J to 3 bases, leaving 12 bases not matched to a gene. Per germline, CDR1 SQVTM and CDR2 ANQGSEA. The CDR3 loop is CSVAGLRQGRYEQYF. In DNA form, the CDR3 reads TGCAGCGTTGCAGGACTGAGACAGGGCCGCTACGAGCAGTACTTC.

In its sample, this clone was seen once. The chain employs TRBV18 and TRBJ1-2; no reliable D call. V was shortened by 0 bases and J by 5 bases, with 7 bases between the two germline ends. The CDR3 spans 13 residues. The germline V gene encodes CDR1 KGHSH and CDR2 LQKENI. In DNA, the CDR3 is TGTGCCAGCTCACCACCATCTGGGTATGGCTACACCTTC. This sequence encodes CASSPPSGYGYTF.

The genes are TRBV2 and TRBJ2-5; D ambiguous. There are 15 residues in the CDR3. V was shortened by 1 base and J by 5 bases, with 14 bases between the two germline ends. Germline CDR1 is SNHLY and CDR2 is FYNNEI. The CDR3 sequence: CASSEGDFQRETQYF. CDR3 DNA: TGTGCCAGCAGTGAAGGAGACTTTCAGAGGGAGACCCAGTACTTC.

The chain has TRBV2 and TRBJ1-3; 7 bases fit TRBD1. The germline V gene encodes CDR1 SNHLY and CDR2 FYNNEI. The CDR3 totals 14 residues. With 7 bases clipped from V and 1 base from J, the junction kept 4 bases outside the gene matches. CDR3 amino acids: CASKGQPSGNTIYF. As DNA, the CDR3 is TGTGCCAGCAAGGGACAGCCTTCTGGAAACACCATATATTTT.

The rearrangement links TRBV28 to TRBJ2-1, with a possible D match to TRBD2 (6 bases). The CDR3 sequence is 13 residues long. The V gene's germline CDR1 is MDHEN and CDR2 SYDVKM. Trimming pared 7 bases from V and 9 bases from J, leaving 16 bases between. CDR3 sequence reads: CASTPTRRSEQFF. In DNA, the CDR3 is TGTGCCAGCACCCCGACTAGAAGGAGTGAGCAGTTCTTC.

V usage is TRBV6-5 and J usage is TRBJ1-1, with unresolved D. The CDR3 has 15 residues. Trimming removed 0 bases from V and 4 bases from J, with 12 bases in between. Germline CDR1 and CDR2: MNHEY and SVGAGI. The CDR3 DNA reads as TGTGCCAGCAGTTACTCTAAGGGCCCGTTCACTGAAGCTTTCTTT. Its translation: CASSYSKGPFTEAFF.

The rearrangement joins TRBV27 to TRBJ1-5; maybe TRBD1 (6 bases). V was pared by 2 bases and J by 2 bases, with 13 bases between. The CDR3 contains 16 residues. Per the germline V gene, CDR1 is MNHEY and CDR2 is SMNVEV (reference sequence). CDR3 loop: CASSLRGVTGNQPQHF. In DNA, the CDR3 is TGTGCCAGCAGTTTAAGGGGGGTGACGGGCAATCAGCCCCAGCATTTT.

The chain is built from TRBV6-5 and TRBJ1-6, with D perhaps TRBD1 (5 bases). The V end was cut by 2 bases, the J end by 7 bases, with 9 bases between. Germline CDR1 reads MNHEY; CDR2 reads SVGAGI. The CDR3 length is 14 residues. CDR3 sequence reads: CASSYGGDNSPLHF. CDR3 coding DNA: TGTGCCAGCAGTTACGGGGGGGACAATTCACCCCTCCACTTT.

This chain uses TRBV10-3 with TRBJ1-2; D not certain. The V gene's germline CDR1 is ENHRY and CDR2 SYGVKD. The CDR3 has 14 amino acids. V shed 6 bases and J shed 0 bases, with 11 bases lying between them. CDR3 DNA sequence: TGTGCCATCAGGGAAGACGGAGCTAACTATGGCTACACCTTC. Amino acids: CAIREDGANYGYTF.

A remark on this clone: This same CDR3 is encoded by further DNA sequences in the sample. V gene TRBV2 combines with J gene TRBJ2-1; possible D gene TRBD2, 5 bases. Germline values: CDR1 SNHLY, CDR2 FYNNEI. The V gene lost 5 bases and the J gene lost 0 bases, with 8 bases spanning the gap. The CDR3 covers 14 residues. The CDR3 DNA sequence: TGTGCCAGCAGTCCTGGGAGCTCCTACAATGAGCAGTTCTTC. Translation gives CASSPGSSYNEQFF.

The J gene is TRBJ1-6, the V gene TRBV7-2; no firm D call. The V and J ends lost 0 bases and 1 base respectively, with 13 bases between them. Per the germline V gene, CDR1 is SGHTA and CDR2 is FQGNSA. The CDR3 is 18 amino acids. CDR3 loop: CASSLARTARSYNSPLHF. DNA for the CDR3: TGTGCCAGCAGCTTAGCGCGTACAGCCCGATCCTATAATTCACCCCTCCACTTT.

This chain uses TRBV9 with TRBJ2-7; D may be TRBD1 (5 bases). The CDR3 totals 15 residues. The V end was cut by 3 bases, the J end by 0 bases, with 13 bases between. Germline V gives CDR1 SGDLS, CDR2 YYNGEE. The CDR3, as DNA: TGTGCCAGCAGCGCGCTCCCCGGACACTCCTACGAGCAGTACTTC. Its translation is CASSALPGHSYEQYF.

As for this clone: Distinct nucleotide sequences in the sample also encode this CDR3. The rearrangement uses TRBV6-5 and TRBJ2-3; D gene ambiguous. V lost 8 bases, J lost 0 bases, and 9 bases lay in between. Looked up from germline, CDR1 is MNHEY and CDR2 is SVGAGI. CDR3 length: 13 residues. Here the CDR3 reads CASLAPSTDTQYF. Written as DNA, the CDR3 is TGTGCCAGCCTGGCCCCTAGCACAGATACGCAGTATTTT.

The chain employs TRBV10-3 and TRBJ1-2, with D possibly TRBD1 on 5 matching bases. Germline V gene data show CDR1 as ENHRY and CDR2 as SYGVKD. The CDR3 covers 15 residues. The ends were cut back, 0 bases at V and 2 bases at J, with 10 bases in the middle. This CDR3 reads CAISESGLPNYGYTF. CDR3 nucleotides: TGTGCCATCAGTGAGTCGGGGCTGCCCAACTATGGCTACACCTTC.

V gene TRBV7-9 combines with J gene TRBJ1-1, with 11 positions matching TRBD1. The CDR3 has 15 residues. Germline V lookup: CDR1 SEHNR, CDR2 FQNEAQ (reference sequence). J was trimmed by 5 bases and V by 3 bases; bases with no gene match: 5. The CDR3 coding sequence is TGTGCCAGCAGCTTGGGGACAGGGGGTCGGACTGAAGCTTTCTTT. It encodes CASSLGTGGRTEAFF.

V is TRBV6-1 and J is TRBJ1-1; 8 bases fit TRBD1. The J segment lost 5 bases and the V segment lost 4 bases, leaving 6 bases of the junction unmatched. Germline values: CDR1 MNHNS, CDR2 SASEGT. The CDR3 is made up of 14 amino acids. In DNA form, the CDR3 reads TGTGCCAGCAGTGTAGACAGGGGCGGGACTGAAGCTTTCTTT. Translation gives CASSVDRGGTEAFF.

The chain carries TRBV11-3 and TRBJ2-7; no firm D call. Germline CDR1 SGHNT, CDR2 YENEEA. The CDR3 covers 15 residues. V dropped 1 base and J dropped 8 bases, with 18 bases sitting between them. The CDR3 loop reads CASSLGDSLEAKQYF. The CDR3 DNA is TGTGCCAGCAGCTTAGGAGACTCCCTGGAAGCTAAGCAGTACTTC.